This is a list of T cell receptor beta chains from one sample in a study of shared clonotypes between healthy human individuals. Method: immunoSEQ multiplex PCR; TCRdb's copy keeps in-frame clones and lacks some. Among 1,500,000 or so clones, less than 99% were seen once, and the ten largest hold about 0.35%. Source material: naive CD4+ T cells sorted from blood. All receptors come from a man under 40 in good health. Both conserved end residues are part of each CDR3. The order of the fields is J gene, D gene, clone size, V gene, CDR3 protein, CDR3 DNA. A D gene is named only where the DNA matches it firmly. Part of the rows lack a size; the others show once, few, many or a class for expanded clones.

TRBJ1-5 - - TRBV2 CASSADNMRQPQHF TGTGCCAGCAGTGCGGACAACATGCGTCAGCCCCAGCATTTT
TRBJ1-2 - - TRBV6-5 CASSRQARFSYTF TGTGCCAGCAGTAGACAGGCCCGCTTTAGCTACACCTTC
TRBJ2-7 TRBD1 - TRBV30 CARAGGSSHEQYF TGTGCCCGCGCAGGGGGATCGTCACACGAGCAGTACTTC
TRBJ2-3 - - TRBV7-9 CASSLETDTQYF TGTGCCAGCAGCTTAGAAACAGATACGCAGTATTTT
TRBJ2-3 - - TRBV18 CASSPLGSLTDTQYF TGTGCCAGCTCACCGCTGGGGAGTCTTACAGATACGCAGTATTTT
TRBJ2-3 - - TRBV9 CASSEVGDTQYF TGTGCCAGCAGCGAGGTTGGAGATACGCAGTATTTT
TRBJ2-5 TRBD2 - TRBV11-2 CASSLRLAGGLETQYF TGTGCCAGCAGCTTACGACTAGCGGGAGGGCTAGAGACCCAGTACTTC
TRBJ2-7 - - TRBV4-3 CASSRGGPYEQYF TGCGCCAGCAGCCGAGGGGGGCCCTACGAGCAGTACTTC
TRBJ1-3 - - TRBV30 CAWSSSLGNGNTIYF TGTGCCTGGAGTAGTAGTTTGGGCAATGGAAACACCATATATTTT
TRBJ1-1 TRBD1 - TRBV7-9 CASSSPGQGTEAFF TGTGCCAGCAGCTCTCCGGGACAGGGAACTGAAGCTTTCTTT
TRBJ2-7 - - TRBV28 CASSPIIAYEQYF TGTGCCAGCAGCCCAATCATAGCCTACGAGCAGTACTTC
TRBJ2-3 TRBD1 - TRBV9 CASSVSGQGTDTQYF TGTGCCAGCAGCGTAAGCGGACAGGGAACAGATACGCAGTATTTT
TRBJ1-5 - - TRBV19 CASSMTGLSNQPQHF TGTGCCAGTAGTATGACAGGACTTAGCAATCAGCCCCAGCATTTT
TRBJ2-7 TRBD2 once TRBV10-2 CASSEGSGRAGQYF TGCGCCAGCAGTGAGGGCAGCGGGAGGGCCGGGCAGTACTTC
TRBJ1-3 - - TRBV28 CASREGNTIYF TGTGCCAGCAGAGAGGGGAACACCATATATTTT
TRBJ2-1 - - TRBV27 CASSFRAGYKFF TGTGCCAGCAGTTTCAGAGCAGGCTACAAGTTCTTC
TRBJ2-3 TRBD1 - TRBV7-9 CASSFSRSGTGWADTQYF TGTGCCAGCAGCTTCTCACGGTCAGGGACAGGGTGGGCAGATACGCAGTATTTT
TRBJ2-7 - - TRBV10-3 CAISPRGRDGSEQYF TGTGCCATCAGTCCCCGTGGCAGGGACGGCAGCGAGCAGTACTTC
TRBJ2-2 - - TRBV2 CASRREQGGGELFF TGTGCCAGCAGGAGGGAACAGGGCGGCGGGGAGCTGTTTTTT
TRBJ2-7 TRBD2 - TRBV30 CAWSVLLANEQYF TGTGCCTGGAGTGTTCTACTAGCGAACGAGCAGTACTTC
TRBJ2-2 - - TRBV5-1 CASSLPFGSANTGELFF TGCGCCAGCAGCTTGCCTTTTGGAAGCGCGAACACCGGGGAGCTGTTTTTT
TRBJ2-7 - once TRBV6-5 CASRSYSGSLYEQYF TGTGCCAGCAGGTCATACAGTGGATCACTCTACGAGCAGTACTTC
TRBJ1-1 - - TRBV5-6 CASSFWQPNTEAFF TGTGCCAGCAGCTTCTGGCAGCCGAACACTGAAGCTTTCTTT
TRBJ1-2 - - TRBV20-1 CSVRGIHGYTF TGCAGTGTCCGGGGGATTCATGGCTACACCTTC
TRBJ2-7 - once TRBV28 CASSDPGRLREQYF TGTGCCAGCAGCGATCCGGGACGCCTAAGAGAGCAGTACTTC
TRBJ2-7 - - TRBV11-2 CASSLSARLLYEQYF TGTGCCAGCAGCCTTAGCGCCAGGCTTCTTTACGAGCAGTACTTC
TRBJ2-2 - - TRBV9 CASSVAVGELFF TGTGCCAGCAGCGTAGCCGTCGGGGAGCTGTTTTTT
TRBJ1-5 - - TRBV5-8 CASRLGGAANQPQHF TGTGCCAGCAGACTTGGCGGGGCGGCCAATCAGCCCCAGCATTTT
TRBJ2-2 - - TRBV7-6 CASTLRESGELFF TGTGCCAGCACCCTAAGGGAGTCCGGGGAGCTGTTTTTT
TRBJ2-2 - - TRBV11-2 CASSFSGAGELFF TGTGCCAGCAGCTTTTCTGGGGCCGGGGAGCTGTTTTTT
TRBJ1-5 - - TRBV7-2 CASSSDSFDQPQHF TGTGCCAGCAGCTCCGACAGCTTTGATCAGCCCCAGCATTTT
TRBJ1-2 - - TRBV14 CASSQEVLGGYTF TGTGCCAGCAGCCAGGAGGTTTTAGGCGGCTACACCTTC
TRBJ2-1 - - TRBV10-3 CAISEIANSYNEQFF TGTGCCATCAGTGAAATAGCGAACTCCTACAATGAGCAGTTCTTC
TRBJ1-2 TRBD1 - TRBV28 CASMGQGATYGYTF TGTGCCAGCATGGGACAGGGGGCCACTTATGGCTACACCTTC
TRBJ2-7 - - TRBV20-1 CSARESGEQYF TGCAGTGCTAGAGAATCTGGCGAGCAGTACTTC
TRBJ2-1 - - TRBV29-1 CSARTAREQFF TGCAGCGCCCGGACGGCGCGTGAGCAGTTCTTC
TRBJ2-1 TRBD2 - TRBV7-9 CASKPGTSGSGEQFF TGTGCCAGCAAACCTGGGACTAGCGGGAGTGGTGAGCAGTTCTTC
TRBJ1-4 - once TRBV25-1 CASSGDREKLFF TGTGCCAGCAGTGGAGACAGGGAAAAACTGTTTTTT
TRBJ1-1 - - TRBV6-6 CASSYDRKNTEAFF TGTGCCAGCAGTTACGACAGGAAGAACACTGAAGCTTTCTTT
TRBJ2-7 - - TRBV16 CASTKQGSSYEQYF TGTGCCAGCACTAAACAGGGATCCTCCTACGAGCAGTACTTC
TRBJ2-2 TRBD2 - TRBV27 CASSLFPGLASPFPGELFF TGTGCCAGCAGTTTGTTCCCGGGACTAGCTTCCCCGTTCCCCGGGGAGCTGTTTTTT
TRBJ2-5 - - TRBV5-1 CASSLQAQETQYF TGCGCCAGCAGCTTACAAGCGCAAGAGACCCAGTACTTC
TRBJ2-1 - - TRBV7-3 CASSTSGPPGDEQFF TGTGCCAGCAGCACCAGCGGGCCGCCTGGGGATGAGCAGTTCTTC
TRBJ1-2 TRBD1 - TRBV28 CASSLSWVVGTGRGYTF TGTGCCAGCAGTTTAAGTTGGGTCGTGGGGACAGGTCGGGGCTACACCTTC
TRBJ2-3 - - TRBV4-3 CASSQDQAYTDTQYF TGCGCCAGCAGCCAAGATCAGGCTTACACAGATACGCAGTATTTT
TRBJ2-5 TRBD1 - TRBV5-1 CASSLSGTGQETQYF TGCGCCAGCAGCTTGTCGGGGACAGGGCAAGAGACCCAGTACTTC
TRBJ2-1 TRBD2 - TRBV11-2 CASSPLTGLGIAEQFF TGTGCCAGCAGCCCCTTGACGGGACTAGGTATTGCTGAGCAGTTCTTC
TRBJ2-7 TRBD1 - TRBV7-6 CASSSRTGPSYEQYF TGTGCCAGCAGCTCACGGACAGGTCCCTCCTACGAGCAGTACTTC
TRBJ1-2 TRBD1 - TRBV11-2 CASSRGQVYGYTF TGTGCCAGCAGCCGGGGACAGGTCTATGGCTACACCTTC
TRBJ1-2 - - TRBV6-1 CASSASGSYGYTF TGTGCCAGCAGTGCCTCCGGGTCCTATGGCTACACCTTC
TRBJ2-7 TRBD2 - TRBV2 CASSLAGGPYEQYF TGTGCCAGCAGTCTAGCGGGAGGGCCATACGAGCAGTACTTC
TRBJ1-2 TRBD1 - TRBV19 CASSVLPGQGNYGYTF TGTGCCAGTAGTGTGCTTCCGGGACAGGGAAACTATGGCTACACCTTC
TRBJ2-2 TRBD1 - TRBV19 CASSRQGIRGELFF TGTGCCAGTAGTCGACAGGGAATTAGGGGGGAGCTGTTTTTT
TRBJ1-3 - - TRBV5-4 CASSLVGSGNTIYF TGTGCCAGCAGCTTGGTTGGTTCTGGAAACACCATATATTTT
TRBJ1-5 - - TRBV28 CASTRQVDYQPQHF TGTGCCAGCACCCGACAGGTGGATTATCAGCCCCAGCATTTT